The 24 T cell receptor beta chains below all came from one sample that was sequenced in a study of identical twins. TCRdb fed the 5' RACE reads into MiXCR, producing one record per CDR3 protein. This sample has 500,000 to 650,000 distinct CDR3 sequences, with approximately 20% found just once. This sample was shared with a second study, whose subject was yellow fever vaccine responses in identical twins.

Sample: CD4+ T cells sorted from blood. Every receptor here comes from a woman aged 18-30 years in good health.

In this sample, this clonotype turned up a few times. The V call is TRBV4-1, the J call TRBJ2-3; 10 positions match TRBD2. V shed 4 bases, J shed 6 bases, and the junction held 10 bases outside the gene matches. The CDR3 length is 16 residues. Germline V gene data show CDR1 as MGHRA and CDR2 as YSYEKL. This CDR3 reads CASSPPSGGGLDTQYF. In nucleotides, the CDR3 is TGCGCCAGCAGCCCCCCCAGCGGGGGGGGGTTGGATACGCAGTATTTT.

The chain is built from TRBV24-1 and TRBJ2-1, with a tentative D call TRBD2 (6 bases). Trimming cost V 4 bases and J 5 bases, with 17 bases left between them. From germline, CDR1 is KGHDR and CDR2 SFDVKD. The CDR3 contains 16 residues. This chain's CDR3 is CATSERGVNLDNEQFF. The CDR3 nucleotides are TGTGCCACCAGTGAGCGCGGGGTAAATCTTGACAATGAGCAGTTCTTC.

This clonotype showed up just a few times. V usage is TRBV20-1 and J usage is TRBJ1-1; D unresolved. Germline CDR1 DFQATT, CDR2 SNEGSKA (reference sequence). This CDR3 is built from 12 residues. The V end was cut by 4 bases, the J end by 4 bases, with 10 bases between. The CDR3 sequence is CSAMRRTTEAFF. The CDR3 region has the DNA TGCAGTGCTATGAGACGGACCACTGAAGCTTTCTTT.

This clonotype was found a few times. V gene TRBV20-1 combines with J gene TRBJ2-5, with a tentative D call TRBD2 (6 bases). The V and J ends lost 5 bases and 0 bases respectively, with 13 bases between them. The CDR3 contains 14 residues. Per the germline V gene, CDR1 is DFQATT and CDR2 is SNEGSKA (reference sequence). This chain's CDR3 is CSAARGTYQETQYF. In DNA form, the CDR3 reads TGCAGTGCTGCTCGCGGGACGTACCAAGAGACCCAGTACTTC.

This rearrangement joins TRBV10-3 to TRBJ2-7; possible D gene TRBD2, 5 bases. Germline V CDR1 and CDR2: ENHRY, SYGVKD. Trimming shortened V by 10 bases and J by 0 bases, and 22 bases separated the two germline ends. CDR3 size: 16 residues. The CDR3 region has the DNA TGTGCCACCATCGATCCAGGCCTCGGGAACTCCTACGAGCAGTACTTC. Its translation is CATIDPGLGNSYEQYF.

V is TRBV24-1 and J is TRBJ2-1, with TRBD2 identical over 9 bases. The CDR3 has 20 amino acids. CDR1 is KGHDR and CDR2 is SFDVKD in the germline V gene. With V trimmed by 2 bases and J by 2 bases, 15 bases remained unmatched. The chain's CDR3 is CATSDSSGTLVAGAYNEQFF. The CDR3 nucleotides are TGTGCCACCAGTGATTCCTCCGGGACACTCGTAGCGGGGGCCTACAATGAGCAGTTCTTC.

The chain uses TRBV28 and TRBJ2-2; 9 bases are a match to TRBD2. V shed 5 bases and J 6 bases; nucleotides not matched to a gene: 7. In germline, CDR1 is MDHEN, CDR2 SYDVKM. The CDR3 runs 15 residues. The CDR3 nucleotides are TGTGCCAGCAGTATAGCGGGAGTACGCGCCGGGGAGCTGTTTTTT. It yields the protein CASSIAGVRAGELFF.

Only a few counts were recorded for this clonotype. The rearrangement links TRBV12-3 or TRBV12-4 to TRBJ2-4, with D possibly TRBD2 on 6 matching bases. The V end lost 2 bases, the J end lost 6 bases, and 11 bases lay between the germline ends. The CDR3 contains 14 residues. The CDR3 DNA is TGTGCCAGCAGTTTACGGGAGATAGGAAACATTCAGTACTTC. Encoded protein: CASSLREIGNIQYF.

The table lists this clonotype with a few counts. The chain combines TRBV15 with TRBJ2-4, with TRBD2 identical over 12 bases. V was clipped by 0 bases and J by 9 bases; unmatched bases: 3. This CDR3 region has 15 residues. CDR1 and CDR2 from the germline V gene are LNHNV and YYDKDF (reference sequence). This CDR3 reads CATSRDGTSGRIQYF. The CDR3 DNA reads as TGTGCCACCAGCAGAGATGGGACTAGCGGGCGCATTCAGTACTTC. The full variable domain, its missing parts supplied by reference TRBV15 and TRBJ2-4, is DAMVIQNPRYQVTQFGKPVTLSCSQTLNHNVMYWYQQKSSQAPKLLFHYYDKDFNNEADTPDNFQSRRPNTSFCFLDIRSPGLGDTAMYLCATSRDGTSGRIQYFGAGTRLSVL.

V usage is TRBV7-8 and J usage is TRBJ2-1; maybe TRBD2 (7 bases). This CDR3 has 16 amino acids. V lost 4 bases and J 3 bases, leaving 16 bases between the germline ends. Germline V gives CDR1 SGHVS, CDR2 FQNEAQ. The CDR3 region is CASSYGGGRRYNEQFF. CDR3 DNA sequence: TGTGCCAGCAGCTATGGGGGCGGGAGACGCTACAATGAGCAGTTCTTC.

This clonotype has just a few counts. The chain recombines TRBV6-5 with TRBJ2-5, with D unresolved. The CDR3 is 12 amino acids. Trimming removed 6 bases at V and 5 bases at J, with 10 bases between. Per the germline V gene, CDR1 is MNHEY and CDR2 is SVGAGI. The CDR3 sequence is CASRGLGETQYF. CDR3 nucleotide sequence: TGTGCCAGCAGAGGCCTTGGGGAGACCCAGTACTTC.

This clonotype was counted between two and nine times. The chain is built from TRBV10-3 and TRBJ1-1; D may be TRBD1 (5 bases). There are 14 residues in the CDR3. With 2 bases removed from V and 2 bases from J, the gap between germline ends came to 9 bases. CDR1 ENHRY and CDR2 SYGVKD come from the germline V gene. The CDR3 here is CAISERDGNTEAFF. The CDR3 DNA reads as TGTGCCATCAGTGAGAGGGACGGAAACACTGAAGCTTTCTTT.

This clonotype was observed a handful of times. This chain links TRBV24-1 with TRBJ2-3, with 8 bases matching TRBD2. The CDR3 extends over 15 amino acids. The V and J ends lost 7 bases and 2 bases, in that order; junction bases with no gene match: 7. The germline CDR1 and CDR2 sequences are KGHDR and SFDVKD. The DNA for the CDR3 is TGTGCCACCAGGCCTAGCGGGCTCCCCACAGATACGCAGTATTTT. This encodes CATRPSGLPTDTQYF.

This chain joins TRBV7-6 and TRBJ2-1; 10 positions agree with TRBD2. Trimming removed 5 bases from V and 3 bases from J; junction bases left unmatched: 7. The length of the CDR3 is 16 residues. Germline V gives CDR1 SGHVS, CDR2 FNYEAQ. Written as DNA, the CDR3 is TGTGCCAGCAGCACTCAGCGGGGGGGCCTCTACAATGAGCAGTTCTTC. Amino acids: CASSTQRGGLYNEQFF. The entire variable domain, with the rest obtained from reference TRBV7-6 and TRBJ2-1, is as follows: GAGVSQSPRYKVTKRGQDVALRCDPISGHVSLYWYRQALGQGPEFLTYFNYEAQQDKSGLPNDRFSAERPEGSISTLTIQRTEQRDSAMYRCASSTQRGGLYNEQFFGPGTRLTVL.

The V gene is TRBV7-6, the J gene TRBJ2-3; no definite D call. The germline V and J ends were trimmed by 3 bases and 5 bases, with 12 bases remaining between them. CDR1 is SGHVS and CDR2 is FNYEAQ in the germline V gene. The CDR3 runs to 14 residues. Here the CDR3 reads CASSFSLHVDTQYF. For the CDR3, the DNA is TGTGCCAGCAGCTTCTCGCTACATGTAGATACGCAGTATTTT. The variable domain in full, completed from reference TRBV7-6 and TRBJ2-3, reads GAGVSQSPRYKVTKRGQDVALRCDPISGHVSLYWYRQALGQGPEFLTYFNYEAQQDKSGLPNDRFSAERPEGSISTLTIQRTEQRDSAMYRCASSFSLHVDTQYFGPGTRLTVL.

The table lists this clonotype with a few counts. The CDR3 sequence is CASSSRGRPIVGELFF. CDR3 coding DNA: TGTGCCAGCAGTAGCAGGGGGCGCCCTATTGTCGGGGAGCTGTTTTTT. This chain links TRBV12-3 or TRBV12-4 with TRBJ2-2, with TRBD1 matching 8 bases. The CDR3 is 16 amino acids. V shed 5 bases, J shed 7 bases, and the junction held 12 bases outside the gene matches.

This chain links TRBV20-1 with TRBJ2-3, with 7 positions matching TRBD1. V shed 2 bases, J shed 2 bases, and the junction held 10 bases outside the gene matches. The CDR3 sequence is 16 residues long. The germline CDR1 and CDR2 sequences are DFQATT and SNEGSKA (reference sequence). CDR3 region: CSARRPGQIITDTQYF. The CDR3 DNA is TGCAGTGCTAGACGCCCGGGACAGATCATCACAGATACGCAGTATTTT.

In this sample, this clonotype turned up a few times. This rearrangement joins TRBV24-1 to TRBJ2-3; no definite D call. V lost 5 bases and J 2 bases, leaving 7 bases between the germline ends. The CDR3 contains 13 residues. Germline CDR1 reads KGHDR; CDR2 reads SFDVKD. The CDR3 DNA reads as TGTGCCACCAGTGGTACCTTCACAGATACGCAGTATTTT. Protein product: CATSGTFTDTQYF.

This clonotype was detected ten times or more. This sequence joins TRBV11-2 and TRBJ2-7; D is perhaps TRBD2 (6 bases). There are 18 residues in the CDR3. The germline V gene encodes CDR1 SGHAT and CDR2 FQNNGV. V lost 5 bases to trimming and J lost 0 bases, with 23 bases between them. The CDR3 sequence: CASSPISRGRTYSYEQYF. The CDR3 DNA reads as TGTGCCAGCAGCCCGATCTCCCGGGGGAGGACATACTCCTACGAGCAGTACTTC.

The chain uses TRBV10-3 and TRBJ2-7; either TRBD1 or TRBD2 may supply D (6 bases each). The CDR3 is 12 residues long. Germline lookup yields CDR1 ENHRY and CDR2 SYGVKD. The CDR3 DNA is TGTGGTTCAGGAGGGGGGACCTACGAGCAGTACTTC. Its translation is CGSGGGTYEQYF.

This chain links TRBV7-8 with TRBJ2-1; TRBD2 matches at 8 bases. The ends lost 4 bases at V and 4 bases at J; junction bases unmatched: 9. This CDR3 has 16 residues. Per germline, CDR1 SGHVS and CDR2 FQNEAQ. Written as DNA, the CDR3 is TGTGCCAGCAGCTCCAAACTAGCGGCACATTACAATGAGCAGTTCTTC. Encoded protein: CASSSKLAAHYNEQFF.

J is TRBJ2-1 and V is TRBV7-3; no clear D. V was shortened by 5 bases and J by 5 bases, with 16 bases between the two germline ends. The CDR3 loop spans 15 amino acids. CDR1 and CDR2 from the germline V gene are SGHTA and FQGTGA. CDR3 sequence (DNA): TGTGCCAGCAGCCCCGCCCGCGGAATTAACAATGAGCAGTTCTTC. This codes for CASSPARGINNEQFF.

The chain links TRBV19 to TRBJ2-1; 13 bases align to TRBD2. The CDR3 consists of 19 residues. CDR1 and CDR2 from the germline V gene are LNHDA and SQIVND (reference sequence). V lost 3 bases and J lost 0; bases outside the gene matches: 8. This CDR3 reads CASSIIWTSGGSSYNEQFF. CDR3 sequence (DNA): TGTGCCAGTAGTATTATTTGGACTAGCGGGGGCAGCTCCTACAATGAGCAGTTCTTC.

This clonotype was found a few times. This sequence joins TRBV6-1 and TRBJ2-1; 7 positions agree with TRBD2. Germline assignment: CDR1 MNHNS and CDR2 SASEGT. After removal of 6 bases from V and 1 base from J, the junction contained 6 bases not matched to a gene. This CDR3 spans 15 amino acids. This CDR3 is CASRARENSYNEQFF. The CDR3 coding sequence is TGTGCCAGCAGAGCGCGGGAGAATTCCTACAATGAGCAGTTCTTC.